Listed below are T cell receptor beta chains from one sample, sequenced in a study of T cells after yellow fever vaccination. TCRdb analysed the 5' RACE reads with MiXCR anew, one entry per CDR3 protein. The data hold about 160,000 distinct CDR3 sequences, with 6% to 7.5% observed a single time. The sample consisted of CD4+ T cells sorted from PBMCs, taken 5 days after the first yellow fever vaccination. All receptors come from a man younger than 30 who received the YFV17D yellow fever vaccine. Both conserved end residues are part of each CDR3. A D gene is named only where the DNA matches it firmly. Only part of the rows carry a size: once, few, many, or a class if the clone is expanded.

V gene: TRBV4-2; clone size: .; J gene: TRBJ2-1; D gene: .; CDR3 DNA: TGTGCCAGCAGCCAAGAGGTGCAGGGGCGTTTATACAATGAGCAGTTCTTC; CDR3 protein: CASSQEVQGRLYNEQFF
V gene: TRBV6-6; clone size: .; J gene: TRBJ1-5; D gene: .; CDR3 DNA: TGTGCCAGCAGTTACGGGAGTCAGCCCCAGCATTTT; CDR3 protein: CASSYGSQPQHF
V gene: TRBV5-1; clone size: few; J gene: TRBJ1-4; D gene: .; CDR3 DNA: TGCGCCAGCAGCTTCGGAGCCGCTGGTGAAAAACTGTTTTTT; CDR3 protein: CASSFGAAGEKLFF
V gene: TRBV7-9; clone size: .; J gene: TRBJ2-7; D gene: TRBD2; CDR3 DNA: TGTGCCAGCAGCGGGCTAGCGGGGCCATACGAGCAGTACTTC; CDR3 protein: CASSGLAGPYEQYF
V gene: TRBV7-2; clone size: .; J gene: TRBJ1-2; D gene: TRBD1; CDR3 DNA: TGTGCCAGCAGCCCTCCGCCGGGACAGGGAAACTATGGCTACACCTTC; CDR3 protein: CASSPPPGQGNYGYTF
V gene: TRBV20-1; clone size: few; J gene: TRBJ1-1; D gene: .; CDR3 DNA: TGCAGTGCTAGAGATCGGAGGGGAGGCGGCGCTGAAGCTTTCTTT; CDR3 protein: CSARDRRGGGAEAFF
V gene: TRBV20-1; clone size: many; J gene: TRBJ1-2; D gene: .; CDR3 DNA: TGCAGTGCTCTAGCCTTAGGAAGTCCTACTTATGGCTACACCTTC; CDR3 protein: CSALALGSPTYGYTF
V gene: TRBV7-6; clone size: many; J gene: TRBJ2-3; D gene: TRBD1; CDR3 DNA: TGTGCCAGCACCAGAGGGGGCGGCACAGATACGCAGTATTTT; CDR3 protein: CASTRGGGTDTQYF
V gene: TRBV4-2; clone size: many; J gene: TRBJ1-5; D gene: .; CDR3 DNA: TGTGCCAGCAGCCAAGATTGGAGGGGCAATCAGCCCCAGCATTTT; CDR3 protein: CASSQDWRGNQPQHF
V gene: TRBV7-9; clone size: many; J gene: TRBJ1-3; D gene: .; CDR3 DNA: TGTGCCAGCAGCTGGAGTACCTCTGGAAACACCATATATTTT; CDR3 protein: CASSWSTSGNTIYF
V gene: TRBV4-1; clone size: many; J gene: TRBJ1-1; D gene: TRBD1; CDR3 DNA: TGCGCCAGCAGACCGACAGGGGAGAACACTGAAGCTTTCTTT; CDR3 protein: CASRPTGENTEAFF
V gene: TRBV5-1; clone size: few; J gene: TRBJ2-7; D gene: .; CDR3 DNA: TGCGCCAGCAGCTTGACAGGGCCGTGGAACGAGCAGTACTTC; CDR3 protein: CASSLTGPWNEQYF
V gene: TRBV6-6; clone size: many; J gene: TRBJ2-1; D gene: TRBD1; CDR3 DNA: TGTCTCGTGGGGGACAGACCCTACAATGAGCAGTTCTTC; CDR3 protein: CLVGDRPYNEQFF
V gene: TRBV7-8; clone size: .; J gene: TRBJ2-2; D gene: .; CDR3 DNA: TGTGCCAGCAGCGCCGCCGGGACAACGAACACCGGGGAGCTGTTTTTT; CDR3 protein: CASSAAGTTNTGELFF
V gene: TRBV7-3; clone size: many; J gene: TRBJ2-1; D gene: .; CDR3 DNA: TGTGCCAGCAGCTTAGGGACTCCGCTATTCGATGAGCAGTTCTTC; CDR3 protein: CASSLGTPLFDEQFF
V gene: TRBV7-2; clone size: .; J gene: TRBJ2-3; D gene: .; CDR3 DNA: TGTGCCAGCAGCTTAGTGGCGGGGGCTATCCCAGATACGCAGTATTTT; CDR3 protein: CASSLVAGAIPDTQYF
V gene: TRBV27; clone size: .; J gene: TRBJ1-5; D gene: TRBD1; CDR3 DNA: TGTGCCAGCAGTTTAGGGGCAGGGGGCGGTCAGCCCCAGCATTTT; CDR3 protein: CASSLGAGGGQPQHF
V gene: TRBV3-1; clone size: many; J gene: TRBJ1-5; D gene: TRBD1; CDR3 DNA: TGTGCCAGCAGCCAAGCTTGGGACAGGGGGCCGAATCAGCCCCAGCATTTT; CDR3 protein: CASSQAWDRGPNQPQHF
V gene: TRBV19; clone size: .; J gene: TRBJ1-1; D gene: .; CDR3 DNA: TGTGCCAGTAGTATATGGGCTGCAGGGTCGGGCACTGAAGCTTTCTTT; CDR3 protein: CASSIWAAGSGTEAFF
V gene: TRBV28; clone size: few; J gene: TRBJ2-1; D gene: .; CDR3 DNA: TGTGCCAGCGGAATTTCAGGATACAATGAGCAGTTCTTC; CDR3 protein: CASGISGYNEQFF
V gene: TRBV2; clone size: many; J gene: TRBJ2-1; D gene: .; CDR3 DNA: TGTGCCAGCAGTGGTTGGGGGAGCTCCTACAATGAGCAGTTCTTC; CDR3 protein: CASSGWGSSYNEQFF
V gene: TRBV12-3/TRBV12-4; clone size: many; J gene: TRBJ2-5; D gene: .; CDR3 DNA: TGTGCCAGCAGGTTGGCGGCGGCAGGGACCCAGTACTTC; CDR3 protein: CASRLAAAGTQYF
V gene: TRBV20-1; clone size: many; J gene: TRBJ1-1; D gene: TRBD1; CDR3 DNA: TGCAGTGCTACAGGGGGAACTGAAGCTTTCTTT; CDR3 protein: CSATGGTEAFF
V gene: TRBV3-1; clone size: .; J gene: TRBJ2-5; D gene: TRBD2; CDR3 DNA: TGTGCCAGCAGCCGTTCAAGCGGGGGGGCAGAGACCCAGTACTTC; CDR3 protein: CASSRSSGGAETQYF
V gene: TRBV6-1; clone size: many; J gene: TRBJ2-2; D gene: .; CDR3 DNA: TGTGCCAGCTCGGGCAGGGTCTCCGGGGAGCTGTTTTTT; CDR3 protein: CASSGRVSGELFF
V gene: TRBV3-1; clone size: few; J gene: TRBJ2-5; D gene: .; CDR3 DNA: TGTGCCAGCAGCCAAGGGCAGAAAGAGACCCAGTACTTC; CDR3 protein: CASSQGQKETQYF
V gene: TRBV12-3/TRBV12-4; clone size: .; J gene: TRBJ2-1; D gene: TRBD2; CDR3 DNA: TGTGCCAGCAGTTTCTGGACTAGCGGGGTCCCGGATGAGCAGTTCTTC; CDR3 protein: CASSFWTSGVPDEQFF
V gene: TRBV10-3; clone size: .; J gene: TRBJ2-5; D gene: TRBD1; CDR3 DNA: TGTGCCATCAGTGTGGGACAGGGAGGGGTCCAAGAGACCCAGTGCTTC; CDR3 protein: CAISVGQGGVQETQCF
V gene: TRBV7-9; clone size: .; J gene: TRBJ2-5; D gene: TRBD1; CDR3 DNA: TGTGCCAGCAGGGAGACAGGGGGTAAAGAGACCCAGTACTTC; CDR3 protein: CASRETGGKETQYF
V gene: TRBV10-3; clone size: many; J gene: TRBJ1-1; D gene: TRBD1; CDR3 DNA: TGTGCCATCAGTGAGACAGGGGTCAGAATGAACACTGAAGCTTTCTTT; CDR3 protein: CAISETGVRMNTEAFF
V gene: TRBV7-2; clone size: .; J gene: TRBJ1-2; D gene: .; CDR3 DNA: TGTGTGCGCCGGTACTCTACAGGGAACTATGGCTACACCTTC; CDR3 protein: CVRRYSTGNYGYTF
V gene: TRBV10-3; clone size: many; J gene: TRBJ1-1; D gene: .; CDR3 DNA: TGTGCCACTGGACAGTACACTGAAGCTTTCTTT; CDR3 protein: CATGQYTEAFF
V gene: TRBV4-3; clone size: many; J gene: TRBJ2-5; D gene: .; CDR3 DNA: TGCGCCAGCAGCCAAGATTTCGGTTCCCATGAGACCCAGTACTTC; CDR3 protein: CASSQDFGSHETQYF
V gene: TRBV5-8; clone size: many; J gene: TRBJ2-3; D gene: .; CDR3 DNA: TGTGCCAGCAGCTCTGGGAGTACTAGCACCGCAGATACGCAGTATTTT; CDR3 protein: CASSSGSTSTADTQYF
V gene: TRBV19; clone size: few; J gene: TRBJ1-1; D gene: .; CDR3 DNA: TGTGCCAGTAGTATTTGGCAGGGCCGCACTGAAGCTTTCTTT; CDR3 protein: CASSIWQGRTEAFF
V gene: TRBV5-1; clone size: .; J gene: TRBJ2-5; D gene: TRBD2; CDR3 DNA: TGCGCCAGCAGCTTGGTCGGGACTAGCGAGGAGACCCAGTACTTC; CDR3 protein: CASSLVGTSEETQYF
V gene: TRBV7-2; clone size: many; J gene: TRBJ2-1; D gene: .; CDR3 DNA: TGTGCCAGCAGACCTCCTGCGGGGCTGGGGCGCTCCTACAATGAGCAGTTCTTC; CDR3 protein: CASRPPAGLGRSYNEQFF
V gene: TRBV7-2; clone size: .; J gene: TRBJ1-4; D gene: .; CDR3 DNA: TGTGCCAGCAGACCTAGAGAAGGGCAGGAAAAACTGTTTTTT; CDR3 protein: CASRPREGQEKLFF
V gene: TRBV6-5; clone size: .; J gene: TRBJ2-1; D gene: TRBD2; CDR3 DNA: TGTGCCAGCAGTTACTCACTAGCGGGGTCCTACAATGAGCAGTTCTTC; CDR3 protein: CASSYSLAGSYNEQFF
V gene: TRBV20-1; clone size: many; J gene: TRBJ2-2; D gene: TRBD1; CDR3 DNA: TGCAGTGCTAGATCAGGGGGTAGTAACGGGGAGCTGTTTTTT; CDR3 protein: CSARSGGSNGELFF
V gene: TRBV20-1; clone size: .; J gene: TRBJ1-5; D gene: TRBD1; CDR3 DNA: TGCAGTGCTACCAGACAGGGGGGAAAGCCCCAGCATTTT; CDR3 protein: CSATRQGGKPQHF
V gene: TRBV10-3; clone size: many; J gene: TRBJ1-2; D gene: .; CDR3 DNA: TGTGCCATCAGTGAGTCTATGGTTGGCTACACCTTC; CDR3 protein: CAISESMVGYTF
V gene: TRBV19; clone size: many; J gene: TRBJ1-2; D gene: .; CDR3 DNA: TGTGCCAGTAGTAGAGGCGGCGGGCTTGACTATGGCTACACCTTC; CDR3 protein: CASSRGGGLDYGYTF
V gene: TRBV6-5; clone size: .; J gene: TRBJ1-4; D gene: .; CDR3 DNA: TGTGCCAGCACTTTCGCAAGAGCAGTAAACCCTAATGAAAAACTGTTTTTT; CDR3 protein: CASTFARAVNPNEKLFF
V gene: TRBV6-5; clone size: many; J gene: TRBJ1-3; D gene: .; CDR3 DNA: TGTGCCAGCAGTTATTCATTGAGCTCTGGAAACACCATATATTTT; CDR3 protein: CASSYSLSSGNTIYF
V gene: TRBV7-3; clone size: .; J gene: TRBJ2-3; D gene: .; CDR3 DNA: TGTGCCAGCAGGGGGCAGGGTACACAGGCGCAGTATTTT; CDR3 protein: CASRGQGTQAQYF
V gene: TRBV5-1; clone size: many; J gene: TRBJ2-1; D gene: .; CDR3 DNA: TGCGCCAGCAGCTTGGGAGCAGGTACCTACAATGAGCAGTTCTTC; CDR3 protein: CASSLGAGTYNEQFF
V gene: TRBV7-2; clone size: .; J gene: TRBJ2-7; D gene: TRBD1; CDR3 DNA: TGTGCCAGCAGCCTCGGGACAGGGGGAACGGAGCAGTACTTC; CDR3 protein: CASSLGTGGTEQYF
V gene: TRBV11-2; clone size: many; J gene: TRBJ1-6; D gene: .; CDR3 DNA: TGTGCCAGCAGCTTAGATTTTGCCAATACCCTCCACTTT; CDR3 protein: CASSLDFANTLHF
V gene: TRBV3-1; clone size: many; J gene: TRBJ2-2; D gene: TRBD2; CDR3 DNA: TGTGCCACCGGAGCAACGGGGGGGCCGATCGGGGAGCTGTTTTTT; CDR3 protein: CATGATGGPIGELFF
V gene: TRBV18; clone size: .; J gene: TRBJ2-3; D gene: .; CDR3 DNA: TGTGCCAGCTCACCACCAACCGACAGATTGCAGTATTTT; CDR3 protein: CASSPPTDRLQYF